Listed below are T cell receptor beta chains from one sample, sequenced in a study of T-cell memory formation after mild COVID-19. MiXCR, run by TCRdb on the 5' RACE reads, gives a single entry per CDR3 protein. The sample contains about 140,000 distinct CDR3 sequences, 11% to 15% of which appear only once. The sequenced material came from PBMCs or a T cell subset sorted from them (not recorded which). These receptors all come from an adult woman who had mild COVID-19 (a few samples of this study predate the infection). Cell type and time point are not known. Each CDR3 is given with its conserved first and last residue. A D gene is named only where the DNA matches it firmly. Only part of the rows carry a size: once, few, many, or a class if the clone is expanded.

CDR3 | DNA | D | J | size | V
CASSQDAGWNTEAFF | TGCGCCAGCAGCCAAGATGCAGGTTGGAACACTGAAGCTTTCTTT | - | TRBJ1-1 | - | TRBV4-1
CAWSIGTVNSPLHF | TGTGCCTGGAGTATTGGGACAGTGAATTCACCCCTCCACTTT | TRBD1 | TRBJ1-6 | - | TRBV30
CATSDPGLAGYNEQFF | TGTGCCACCAGTGATCCTGGACTAGCGGGTTACAATGAGCAGTTCTTC | TRBD2 | TRBJ2-1 | - | TRBV24-1
CASSSPPNEQFF | TGTGCCAGCAGCTCGCCTCCCAATGAGCAGTTCTTC | - | TRBJ2-1 | few | TRBV7-3
CASSGGQEANTEAFF | TGCGCCAGCAGCGGGGGACAGGAGGCGAACACTGAAGCTTTCTTT | TRBD1 | TRBJ1-1 | - | TRBV5-1
CASSLEGEQFF | TGTGCCAGCAGCCTAGAGGGTGAGCAGTTCTTC | - | TRBJ2-1 | many | TRBV5-6
CASSERSGSVTYEQYF | TGTGCCAGCAGTGAACGTTCGGGATCTGTAACCTACGAGCAGTACTTC | - | TRBJ2-7 | few | TRBV2
CASRQDRGLRTGELFF | TGCGCCAGCAGACAAGACCGGGGGCTTCGTACCGGGGAGCTGTTTTTT | - | TRBJ2-2 | few | TRBV4-3
CASSTPGSNQPQHF | TGTGCCAGCAGCACTCCGGGGAGCAATCAGCCCCAGCATTTT | - | TRBJ1-5 | few | TRBV21-1
CASSLIFRQLNTEAFF | TGTGCCAGCAGCTTAATCTTTAGGCAGCTGAACACTGAAGCTTTCTTT | - | TRBJ1-1 | few | TRBV11-2
CASSQDWQGGDEQFF | TGTGCCAGCAGCCAAGATTGGCAGGGAGGGGATGAGCAGTTCTTC | TRBD2 | TRBJ2-1 | - | TRBV4-2
CASSQDPSGSLGSYEQYF | TGCGCCAGCAGCCAAGATCCTAGCGGGAGTCTCGGGTCCTACGAGCAGTACTTC | TRBD2 | TRBJ2-7 | few | TRBV4-3
CSARDRDSVSYEQYF | TGCAGTGCTAGAGACCGGGACAGTGTCTCCTACGAGCAGTACTTC | TRBD1 | TRBJ2-7 | - | TRBV20-1
CACGRDSSYEQYF | TGTGCCTGTGGACGGGACTCTTCCTACGAGCAGTACTTC | - | TRBJ2-7 | - | TRBV30
CASSKTDKQFF | TGTGCCAGTAGTAAGACAGATAAGCAGTTCTTC | - | TRBJ2-1 | - | TRBV19
CASSASGTGGCEQFF | TGTGCCAGCAGCGCCTCCGGGACAGGGGGCTGTGAGCAGTTCTTC | TRBD1 | TRBJ2-1 | - | TRBV13
CASGSGFTDTQYF | TGTGCCAGCGGATCTGGCTTCACAGATACGCAGTATTTT | - | TRBJ2-3 | few | TRBV12-3/TRBV12-4
CASRVTTGRLFF | TGTGCCAGCAGGGTTACGACAGGGAGACTGTTTTTT | TRBD1 | TRBJ2-2 | few | TRBV7-6
CASSLAQPSSYEQYF | TGTGCCAGCAGTTTAGCGCAGCCGAGCTCCTACGAGCAGTACTTC | - | TRBJ2-7 | - | TRBV27
CASSLLEYEQYF | TGTGCCAGCAGCTTACTAGAGTACGAGCAGTACTTC | - | TRBJ2-7 | - | TRBV7-9
CASSFRTSGLDEQFF | TGTGCCAGCAGTTTTCGGACTAGCGGATTAGATGAGCAGTTCTTC | TRBD2 | TRBJ2-1 | few | TRBV27
CASYRDSTFNSPLHF | TGTGCCAGCTATCGAGACAGCACTTTTAATTCACCCCTCCACTTT | - | TRBJ1-6 | few | TRBV6-1
CATSDLGEQFF | TGTGCCACCAGTGATTTAGGTGAGCAGTTCTTC | - | TRBJ2-1 | - | TRBV24-1
CASSDTYEQYF | TGTGCCAGCAGCGATACCTACGAGCAGTACTTC | - | TRBJ2-7 | - | TRBV25-1
CASSLVPPGRRNEQFF | TGTGCCAGCAGCTTGGTTCCCCCCGGGAGACGGAATGAGCAGTTCTTC | - | TRBJ2-1 | - | TRBV5-4
CASRQTGPLYNEQFF | TGTGCCAGCAGGCAGACAGGGCCCCTTTACAATGAGCAGTTCTTC | TRBD1 | TRBJ2-1 | - | TRBV3-1
CASSQEKGPGNTIYF | TGTGCCAGCAGCCAAGAGAAGGGTCCCGGAAACACCATATATTTT | - | TRBJ1-3 | few | TRBV3-1
CASSEYDTSTNYGYTF | TGTGCCAGCAGTGAATACGACACATCAACTAACTATGGCTACACCTTC | - | TRBJ1-2 | few | TRBV25-1
CASSLGTMEPQHF | TGTGCCAGCAGCCTCGGGACGATGGAGCCCCAGCATTTT | - | TRBJ1-5 | - | TRBV6-2/TRBV6-3
CASGAGQVVTPSTDTQYF | TGTGCCAGCGGGGCGGGGCAGGTCGTTACCCCTAGCACAGATACGCAGTATTTT | - | TRBJ2-3 | many | TRBV27
CASSGTGLAGNNEQFF | TGTGCCAGCAGTGGGACCGGACTAGCGGGGAACAATGAGCAGTTCTTC | TRBD2 | TRBJ2-1 | - | TRBV6-4
CATSRDSGPTYEQYF | TGTGCCACCAGCAGAGATTCAGGACCGACCTACGAGCAGTACTTC | - | TRBJ2-7 | - | TRBV15
CASSLVTSGVTYEQYF | TGTGCCAGCAGCTTAGTGACTAGCGGAGTTACCTACGAGCAGTACTTC | TRBD2 | TRBJ2-7 | few | TRBV7-9
CASSVGQGVFTYNEQFF | TGTGCCAGCAGCGTCGGACAGGGCGTATTCACCTACAATGAGCAGTTCTTC | TRBD1 | TRBJ2-1 | - | TRBV7-8
CASSAYRGRGLAGDEQFF | TGTGCCAGCAGTGCTTACAGGGGAAGGGGACTAGCGGGCGATGAGCAGTTCTTC | TRBD2 | TRBJ2-1 | few | TRBV2
CASSLGRENTEAFF | TGTGCCAGCAGCTTGGGCCGGGAGAACACTGAAGCTTTCTTT | - | TRBJ1-1 | few | TRBV5-4
CSEVRGLGPKNIQYF | TGCAGCGAGGTCCGAGGATTGGGGCCCAAAAACATTCAGTACTTC | - | TRBJ2-4 | - | TRBV29-1
CASSQIGTPNTEAFF | TGCGCCAGCAGCCAGATAGGGACACCGAACACTGAAGCTTTCTTT | - | TRBJ1-1 | once | TRBV4-1
CSARPGLALYNEQFF | TGCAGTGCCCGACCGGGACTAGCTCTATACAATGAGCAGTTCTTC | TRBD2 | TRBJ2-1 | few | TRBV20-1
CASSQNRGLYRELFF | TGCGCCAGCAGCCAAAACAGGGGGCTATATCGGGAGCTGTTTTTT | TRBD1 | TRBJ2-2 | - | TRBV4-1
CASSLGGQAIYGYTF | TGTGCCAGCAGCTTAGGGGGACAGGCGATCTATGGCTACACCTTC | TRBD1 | TRBJ1-2 | few | TRBV11-2
CASSDRHYGYTF | TGTGCCAGCAGCGATCGCCACTATGGCTACACCTTC | - | TRBJ1-2 | - | TRBV19
CSVEFRTGAYYEQYF | TGCAGCGTTGAATTCCGGACAGGGGCCTACTACGAGCAGTACTTC | TRBD1 | TRBJ2-7 | few | TRBV29-1
CASSLALSGDEQYF | TGCGCCAGCAGCTTGGCCCTGTCGGGTGACGAGCAGTACTTC | - | TRBJ2-7 | - | TRBV5-1
CASSQDLGTGVWPLHF | TGCGCCAGCAGCCAAGATCTTGGGACAGGGGTCTGGCCCCTCCACTTT | TRBD1 | TRBJ1-6 | - | TRBV4-3
CASSPSDGLDEQYF | TGTGCCAGCAGCCCGTCGGACGGTCTGGACGAGCAGTACTTC | - | TRBJ2-7 | - | TRBV9
CATTTLLWFSYEQYF | TGTGCCACCACCACACTTCTTTGGTTTTCCTACGAGCAGTACTTC | - | TRBJ2-7 | few | TRBV19
CASSYGGAGASYEQYF | TGTGCCAGCAGTTACGGGGGAGCGGGAGCATCCTACGAGCAGTACTTC | TRBD2 | TRBJ2-7 | - | TRBV6-2/TRBV6-3
CASTEGRLSSYEQYF | TGTGCCAGCACTGAGGGGCGATTAAGCTCCTACGAGCAGTACTTC | - | TRBJ2-7 | - | TRBV6-2/TRBV6-3
CASSSGRYYGYTF | TGCGCCAGCAGCTCGGGTAGATACTATGGCTACACCTTC | - | TRBJ1-2 | few | TRBV5-1
CASGQTYQPQHF | TGTGCCAGCGGACAGACTTATCAGCCCCAGCATTTT | - | TRBJ1-5 | - | TRBV6-1
CASSLSDKITFF | TGTGCCAGCAGTTTATCCGACAAGATAACGTTCTTC | - | TRBJ2-1 | - | TRBV27
CSARYPRGGEGGYTF | TGCAGTGCTAGATACCCCCGAGGGGGGGAAGGTGGCTACACCTTC | - | TRBJ1-2 | few | TRBV20-1
CAISRPAGGPRPGSYNEQFF | TGTGCCATCAGTCGCCCAGCGGGAGGGCCTCGACCCGGCTCCTACAATGAGCAGTTCTTC | TRBD2 | TRBJ2-1 | - | TRBV10-3
CASSLPAGVNSYEQYF | TGTGCCAGCAGTTTGCCTGCGGGAGTCAACTCCTACGAGCAGTACTTC | TRBD2 | TRBJ2-7 | many | TRBV12-3/TRBV12-4